This passage covers 14 T cell receptor beta chains from one sample sequenced in a study of post-analysis software for immune sequencing data. General study points: Compared with controls, patients had more of about 5 TRBV segments, including TRBV5-6, TRBV5-1 and TRBV20-1.

Carried by the TCR beta cDNA libraries were unique molecular identifiers. From the PCR reads, TCRdb called clonotypes with MiXCR, one entry per CDR3 protein. The sample holds almost 700,000 distinct CDR3 sequences, roughly three fifths seen once. Antigens for these TCRs are unknown. What was sequenced was blood. Source of these receptors: a girl aged 2 to 10 with multiple sclerosis.

This chain connects TRBV5-5 to TRBJ2-7; the D gene is possibly TRBD2 (5 bases). The V end lost 4 bases, the J end lost 6 bases, and 14 bases lay between the germline ends. The CDR3 consists of 13 residues. The V gene's germline CDR1 is SGHKS and CDR2 YYEKEE (reference sequence). This CDR3 reads CASSARLTTEQYF. The CDR3 DNA is TGTGCCAGCAGCGCAAGACTAACGACCGAGCAGTACTTC.

This rearrangement joins TRBV20-1 to TRBJ2-5; 7 bases fit TRBD2. The CDR3 runs 14 residues. The V gene's germline CDR1 is DFQATT and CDR2 SNEGSKA (reference sequence). The trim removed 6 bases at V and 0 bases at J, leaving 7 bases unmatched. The CDR3 DNA reads TGCAGTGCGCCCCCCGGGACTAACCAAGAGACCCAGTACTTC. Translating gives CSAPPGTNQETQYF.

The rearrangement joins TRBV5-1 to TRBJ2-7, with D unresolved. Germline CDR1 is SGHRS and CDR2 is YFSETQ. The CDR3 has 15 residues. Trimming pared 5 bases from V and 1 base from J, leaving 16 bases between. The CDR3 is CASRVPTDPSYEQYF. The CDR3 region has the DNA TGCGCCAGCAGAGTCCCCACGGACCCTTCCTACGAGCAGTACTTC.

This clonotype showed up just once. The gene calls are TRBV4-2 and TRBJ2-5; D might be TRBD2 (6 bases). CDR1 and CDR2 (germline): LGHNA, YNFKEQ. V lost 1 base and J 1 base, leaving 13 bases between the germline ends. The CDR3 spans 16 residues. The CDR3 reads CASSQVFGTSQETQYF. CDR3 DNA sequence: TGTGCCAGCAGCCAAGTATTTGGGACTTCCCAAGAGACCCAGTACTTC.

This clonotype came up a few times. CDR3 DNA: TGTGCCAGCAGTTCCTGGGGGAGCCGAAGGGCGTATTTT. Translating gives CASSSWGSRRAYF. The V gene is TRBV7-2, the J gene TRBJ2-3; the D gene could be TRBD1 or TRBD2 (5 bases each). The CDR3 runs to 13 residues. The germline gives CDR1 SGHTA, CDR2 FQGNSA. Trimming removed 6 bases from V and 14 bases from J, with 21 bases in between.

J is TRBJ1-1 and V is TRBV28, with D perhaps matching TRBD1 (6 bases). The CDR3 extends over 12 amino acids. The V end lost 10 bases, the J end lost 10 bases, and 19 bases lay between the germline ends. The germline V gene has CDR1 MDHEN and CDR2 SYDVKM. This chain's CDR3 is CATNFKRGAAFF. CDR3 nucleotide sequence: TGTGCCACTAACTTCAAGAGGGGGGCAGCTTTCTTT.

The V call is TRBV25-1, the J call TRBJ1-2; 7 bases are a match to TRBD1. The germline CDR1 and CDR2 sequences are MGHDK and SYGVNS. V lost 2 bases to trimming and J lost 2 bases; unmatched junction nucleotides: 5. The CDR3 runs to 15 residues. The CDR3 spells CASSEPGTVNYGYTF. CDR3 DNA sequence: TGTGCCAGCAGTGAACCAGGGACAGTGAACTATGGCTACACCTTC.

This clonotype was picked up a small number of times. This chain joins TRBV9 and TRBJ2-3; D ambiguous. V dropped 1 base and J dropped 0 bases, with 6 bases sitting between them. Germline V gene sequence: CDR1 SGDLS, CDR2 YYNGEE. The CDR3 is 14 amino acids. CDR3 region: CASSVRVSTDTQYF. Written as DNA, the CDR3 is TGTGCCAGCAGCGTAAGGGTCAGCACAGATACGCAGTATTTT.

The V call is TRBV10-3, the J call TRBJ2-7; weak D call: TRBD2 (6 bases). The CDR3 has 14 amino acids. Germline V lookup: CDR1 ENHRY, CDR2 SYGVKD. Trimming shortened V by 4 bases and J by 1 base, and 11 bases separated the two germline ends. Written as DNA, the CDR3 is TGTGCCATCAGTGGGAGGGGCGCTTCCTACGAGCAGTACTTC. It codes for CAISGRGASYEQYF.

CDR3 sequence (DNA): TGCAGTGCTGGAGCGGGAGGGAGCACAGATACGCAGTATTTT. It yields the protein CSAGAGGSTDTQYF. This chain joins TRBV20-1 and TRBJ2-3, with TRBD2 matching over 10 bases. Germline trimming cut 5 bases from V and 0 bases from J; bases unmatched to any gene: 2. CDR3 length: 14 residues. Looked up from germline, CDR1 is DFQATT and CDR2 is SNEGSKA (reference sequence).

This chain connects TRBV5-1 to TRBJ1-2; tentative D call: TRBD1 (5 bases). Trimming shortened V by 6 bases and J by 6 bases, and 15 bases separated the two germline ends. The germline gives CDR1 SGHRS, CDR2 YFSETQ. CDR3 length: 13 amino acids. CDR3 sequence (DNA): TGCGCCAGCACCTCGCCGACAGCCCATGGCTACACCTTC. Protein: CASTSPTAHGYTF.

This clonotype was recorded a few times. This rearrangement joins TRBV6-2 or TRBV6-3 to TRBJ2-1; 12 bases fit TRBD2. V lost 8 bases and J lost 4; bases outside the gene matches: 6. Germline V gene data show CDR1 as MNHEY and CDR2 as SVGEGT. This CDR3 is 15 amino acids long. CDR3 nucleotide sequence: TGTGCCAGCCAGAACGGACTAGCGGGGTACAATGAGCAGTTCTTC. Protein product: CASQNGLAGYNEQFF.

The rearrangement uses TRBV20-1 and TRBJ2-5, with 9 bases matching TRBD1. The CDR3 has 15 residues. Germline CDR1 is DFQATT and CDR2 is SNEGSKA (reference sequence). V shed 0 bases and J 6 bases; nucleotides not matched to a gene: 8. CDR3: CSARDSGQGLKTQYF. The CDR3 DNA sequence: TGCAGTGCTAGAGATTCGGGACAGGGCTTAAAGACCCAGTACTTC.

With regard to this clonotype: The CDR3 does not end in the conserved phenylalanine or tryptophan, so this is likely a read error. The chain has TRBV10-3 and TRBJ2-3; possible D gene TRBD2, 7 bases. From germline, CDR1 is ENHRY and CDR2 SYGVKD. The CDR3 is made up of 16 amino acids. V shed 4 bases and J shed 2 bases, with 16 bases lying between them. The CDR3 sequence: CAISGGASGATDTQYV. The CDR3 nucleotides are TGTGCCATCAGTGGGGGGGCTAGCGGAGCCACAGATACGCAGTATGTT.